This passage covers 11 T cell receptor beta chains from one sample sequenced in a study of blood T cells in healthy people across ages. A second PCR of roughly 7 to 11 cycles used a sample-barcoded 5' primer and a J-beta primer mix. One entry per CDR3 protein results from TCRdb running MiXCR on the 5' RACE reads. In the table there are 1.5 million to 2 million distinct CDR3 sequences, less than 50% of which are singletons. Sequences were obtained from blood. Receptors were obtained from a woman in her forties in good health.

J is TRBJ2-4 and V is TRBV7-9; D is possibly TRBD1 (6 bases). The CDR3 is 15 amino acids. Germline V gene data show CDR1 as SEHNR and CDR2 as FQNEAQ (reference sequence). V was clipped by 5 bases and J by 0 bases, with 11 bases between them. The CDR3 DNA reads TGTGCCAGCAGCAAGGGGGATCTAGCCAAAAACATTCAGTACTTC. Its translation is CASSKGDLAKNIQYF.

The rearrangement uses TRBV6-2 or TRBV6-3 and TRBJ2-1; D might be TRBD1 (5 bases). The CDR3 length is 17 residues. V was trimmed by 4 bases and J by 6 bases, leaving 22 bases between them. The V gene's germline CDR1 is MNHEY and CDR2 SVGEGT. CDR3 nucleotides: TGTGCCAGCAGTTCGGAAAAAGGGATTCCTGGGGCCAATGAGCAGTTCTTC. Translation: CASSSEKGIPGANEQFF.

The chain recombines TRBV28 with TRBJ2-4, with D perhaps TRBD1 or TRBD2 (6 bases each). Trimming stripped 7 bases from V and 2 bases from J, with 21 bases between. CDR3 length equals 17 residues. Germline V gives CDR1 MDHEN, CDR2 SYDVKM. The CDR3 loop reads CASTLRGQGGTKNIQYF. The CDR3 nucleotides read TGTGCCAGCACCCTCCGGGGGCAGGGCGGGACCAAAAACATTCAGTACTTC.

This clonotype was seen repeatedly, ten times or more. An end of the junction differs from the germline gene, which may be a read error. This chain joins TRBV5-1 and TRBJ2-1, with D maybe TRBD2 (6 bases). The CDR3 has 12 amino acids. The germline V gene has CDR1 SGHRS and CDR2 YFSETQ. CDR3: CASSLGGHEQFF. The CDR3 DNA follows: TGTGCCAGCAGCTTGGGGGGTCATGAGCAGTTCTTC.

The chain links TRBV16 to TRBJ2-5, with D tentatively TRBD1 (6 bases). TRBJ2-7 explains the end of the DNA better; the J call may be wrong. Germline CDR1 reads KGHSY; CDR2 reads FQNENV. This CDR3 has 16 amino acids. CDR3 in amino acids: CASAPPRTGSHYEQYF. CDR3 bases: TGTGCCAGCGCACCCCCCAGAACAGGGTCTCACTACGAGCAGTACTTC.

The chain links TRBV27 to TRBJ2-7, with 10 bases that match TRBD2. CDR3 length equals 19 residues. The germline V gene encodes CDR1 MNHEY and CDR2 SMNVEV (reference sequence). Trimming took 2 bases from V and 3 from J; bases not matched to a gene: 16. The DNA of the CDR3 is TGTGCCAGCAGTTTACCCGGACTAGCGGTCTTTTCTCGCCTCTACGAGCAGTACTTC. It codes for CASSLPGLAVFSRLYEQYF.

This clonotype was recorded a few times. The CDR3: CAVAGGEYNEQFF. In nucleotides, the CDR3 is TGTGCTGTAGCTGGCGGGGAGTACAATGAGCAGTTCTTC. V and J are TRBV7-7 and TRBJ2-1; D possibly corresponds to TRBD2 (6 bases). There are 13 residues in the CDR3. The germline V gene has CDR1 SSHAT and CDR2 FNYEAQ (reference sequence).

The chain carries TRBV29-1 and TRBJ2-5; the D gene is possibly TRBD2 (6 bases). Between the trimmed V and J ends, which lost 4 bases and 4 bases, there was a span of 16 bases. The germline V gene has CDR1 SQVTM and CDR2 ANQGSEA. This CDR3 has 14 amino acids. In nucleotides, the CDR3 is TGCAGCGTTGGGGAGGCAGGGCCGGGAGAGACCCAGTACTTC. Its protein is CSVGEAGPGETQYF.

This clonotype appeared a few times. V is TRBV7-8 and J is TRBJ1-2, with 7 positions matching TRBD1. V was pared by 5 bases and J by 7 bases, with 10 bases of the junction left unmatched. The germline V gene has CDR1 SGHVS and CDR2 FQNEAQ. The CDR3 has 14 amino acids. CDR3 amino acids: CASSPTTGVAGYTF. In DNA, the CDR3 is TGTGCCAGCAGCCCCACCACAGGGGTGGCTGGCTACACCTTC.

This sequence joins TRBV18 and TRBJ2-1; 9 bases match TRBD2. Germline CDR1 and CDR2: KGHSH and LQKENI. The CDR3 contains 17 residues. The V segment lost 3 bases and the J segment 4 bases; nucleotides outside the gene matches: 10. The CDR3 loop is CASSPFDSGGGYNEQFF. Written as DNA, the CDR3 is TGTGCCAGCTCACCCTTTGATAGCGGGGGTGGTTACAATGAGCAGTTCTTC.

The chain has TRBV29-1 and TRBJ2-1; 13 bases are shared with TRBD2. The CDR3 has 16 residues. The ends lost 3 bases at V and 2 bases at J; junction bases unmatched: 4. The germline V gene has CDR1 SQVTM and CDR2 ANQGSEA. The CDR3 coding sequence is TGCAGCGTTGATGGACTAGCGGGGGCGCCCTACAATGAGCAGTTCTTC. Translation: CSVDGLAGAPYNEQFF.